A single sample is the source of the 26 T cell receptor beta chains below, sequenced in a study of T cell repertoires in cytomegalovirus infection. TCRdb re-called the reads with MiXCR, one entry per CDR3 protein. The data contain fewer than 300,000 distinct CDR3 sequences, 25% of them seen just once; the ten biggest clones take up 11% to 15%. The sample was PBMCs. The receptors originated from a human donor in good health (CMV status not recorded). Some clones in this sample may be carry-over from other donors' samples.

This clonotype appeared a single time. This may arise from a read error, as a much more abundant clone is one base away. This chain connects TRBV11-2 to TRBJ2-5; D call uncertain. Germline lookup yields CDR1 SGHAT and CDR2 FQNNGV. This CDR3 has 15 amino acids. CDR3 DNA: TGTGTCAGCAGCTCCGGGTTTCGATTGGAGGAGACCCAGTACTTC. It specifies CVSSSGFRLEETQYF. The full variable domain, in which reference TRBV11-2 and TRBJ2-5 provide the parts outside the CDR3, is EAGVAQSPRYKIIEKRQSVAFWCNPISGHATLYWYQQILGQGPKLLIQFQNNGVVDDSQLPKDRFSAERLKGVDSTLKIQPAKLEDSAVYLCVSSSGFRLEETQYFGPGTRLLVL.

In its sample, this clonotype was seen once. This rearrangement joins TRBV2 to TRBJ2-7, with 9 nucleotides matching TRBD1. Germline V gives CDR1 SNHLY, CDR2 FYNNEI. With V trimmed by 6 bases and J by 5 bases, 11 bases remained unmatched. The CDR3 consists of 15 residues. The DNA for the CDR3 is TGTGCCAGCAGGCCTGACAGGGGGGGATTTAACGAGCAGTACTTC. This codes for CASRPDRGGFNEQYF.

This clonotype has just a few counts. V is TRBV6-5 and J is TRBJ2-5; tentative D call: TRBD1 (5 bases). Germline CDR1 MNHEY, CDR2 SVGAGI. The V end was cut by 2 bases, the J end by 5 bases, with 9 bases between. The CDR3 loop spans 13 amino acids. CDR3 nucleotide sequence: TGTGCCAGCAGTTACGACAGATGGGAGACCCAGTACTTC. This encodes CASSYDRWETQYF.

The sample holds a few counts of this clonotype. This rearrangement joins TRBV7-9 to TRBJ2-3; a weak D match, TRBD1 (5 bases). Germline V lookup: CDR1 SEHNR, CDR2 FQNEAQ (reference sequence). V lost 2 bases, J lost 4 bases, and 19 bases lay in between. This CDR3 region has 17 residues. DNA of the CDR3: TGTGCCAGCAGCTTAAACCAACAGGTTCGATGGGCAGATACGCAGTATTTT. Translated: CASSLNQQVRWADTQYF.

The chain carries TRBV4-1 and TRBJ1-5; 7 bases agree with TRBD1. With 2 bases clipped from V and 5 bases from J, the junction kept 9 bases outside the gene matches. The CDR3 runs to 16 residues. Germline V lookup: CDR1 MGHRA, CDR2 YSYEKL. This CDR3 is CASSQSAGTEHQPQHF. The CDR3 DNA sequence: TGCGCCAGCAGCCAATCGGCCGGGACAGAGCATCAGCCCCAGCATTTT.

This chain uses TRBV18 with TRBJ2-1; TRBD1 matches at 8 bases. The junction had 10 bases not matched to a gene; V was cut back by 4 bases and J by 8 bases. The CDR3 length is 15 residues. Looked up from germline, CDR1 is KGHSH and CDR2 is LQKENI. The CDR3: CASSLSRTGLHEQFF. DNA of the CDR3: TGTGCCAGCTCACTAAGCAGGACAGGGTTGCATGAGCAGTTCTTC. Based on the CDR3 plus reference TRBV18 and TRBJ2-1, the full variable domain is NAGVMQNPRHLVRRRGQEARLRCSPMKGHSHVYWYRQLPEEGLKFMVYLQKENIIDESGMPKERFSAEFPKEGPSILRIQQVVRGDSAAYFCASSLSRTGLHEQFFGPGTRLTVL.

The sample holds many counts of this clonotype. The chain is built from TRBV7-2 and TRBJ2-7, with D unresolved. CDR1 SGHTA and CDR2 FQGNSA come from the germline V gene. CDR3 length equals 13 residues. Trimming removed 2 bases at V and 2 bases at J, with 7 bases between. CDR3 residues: CASSLLNPYEQYF. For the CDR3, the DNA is TGTGCCAGCAGCTTACTTAATCCCTACGAGCAGTACTTC.

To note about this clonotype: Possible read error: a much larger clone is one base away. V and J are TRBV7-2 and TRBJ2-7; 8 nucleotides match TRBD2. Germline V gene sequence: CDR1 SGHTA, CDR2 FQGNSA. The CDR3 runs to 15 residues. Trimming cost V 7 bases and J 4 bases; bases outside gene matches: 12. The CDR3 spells CASIGPGLVGYEQYF. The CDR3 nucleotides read TGTGCCAGCATTGGCCCGGGACTAGTGGGATACGAGCAGTACTTC.

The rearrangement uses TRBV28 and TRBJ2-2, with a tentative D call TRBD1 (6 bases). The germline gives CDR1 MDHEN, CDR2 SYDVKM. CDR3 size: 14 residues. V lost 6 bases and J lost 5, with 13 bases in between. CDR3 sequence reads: CASRIQGFTGELFF. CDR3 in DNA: TGTGCCAGCAGAATACAGGGTTTTACCGGGGAGCTGTTTTTT.

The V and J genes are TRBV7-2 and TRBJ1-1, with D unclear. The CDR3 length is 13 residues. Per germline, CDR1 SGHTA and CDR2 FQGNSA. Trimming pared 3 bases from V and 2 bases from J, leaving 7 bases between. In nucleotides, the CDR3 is TGTGCCAGCAGCTTGACGTGCAACACTGAAGCTTTCTTT. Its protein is CASSLTCNTEAFF.

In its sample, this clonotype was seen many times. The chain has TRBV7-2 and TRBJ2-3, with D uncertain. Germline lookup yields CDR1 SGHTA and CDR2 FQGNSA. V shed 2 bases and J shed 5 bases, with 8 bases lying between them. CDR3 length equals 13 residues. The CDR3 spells CASSLSRVDTQYF. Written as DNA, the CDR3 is TGTGCCAGCAGCTTAAGTCGGGTAGATACGCAGTATTTT.

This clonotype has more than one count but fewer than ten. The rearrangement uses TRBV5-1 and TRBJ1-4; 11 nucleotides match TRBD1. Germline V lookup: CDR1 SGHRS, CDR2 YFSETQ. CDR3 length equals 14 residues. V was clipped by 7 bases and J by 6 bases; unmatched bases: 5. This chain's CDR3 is CASQTGQGDEKLFF. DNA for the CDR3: TGCGCCAGCCAGACGGGACAGGGGGATGAAAAACTGTTTTTT. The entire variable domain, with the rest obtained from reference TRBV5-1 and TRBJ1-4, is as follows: KAGVTQTPRYLIKTRGQQVTLSCSPISGHRSVSWYQQTPGQGLQFLFEYFSETQRNKGNFPGRFSGRQFSNSRSEMNVSTLELGDSALYLCASQTGQGDEKLFFGSGTQLSVL.

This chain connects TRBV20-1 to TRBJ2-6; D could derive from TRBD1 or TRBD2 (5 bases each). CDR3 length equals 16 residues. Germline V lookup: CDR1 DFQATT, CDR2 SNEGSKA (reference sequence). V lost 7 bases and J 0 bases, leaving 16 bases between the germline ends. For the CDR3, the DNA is TGCAGTGTCTACCGGGACGGCCACTCTGGGGCCAACGTCCTGACTTTC. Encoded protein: CSVYRDGHSGANVLTF.

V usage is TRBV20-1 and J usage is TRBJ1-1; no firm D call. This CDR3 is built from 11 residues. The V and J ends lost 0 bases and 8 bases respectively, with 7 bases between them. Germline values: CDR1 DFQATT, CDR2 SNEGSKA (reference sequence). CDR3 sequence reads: CSARDMLEAFF. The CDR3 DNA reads TGCAGTGCTAGAGATATGTTAGAAGCTTTCTTT.

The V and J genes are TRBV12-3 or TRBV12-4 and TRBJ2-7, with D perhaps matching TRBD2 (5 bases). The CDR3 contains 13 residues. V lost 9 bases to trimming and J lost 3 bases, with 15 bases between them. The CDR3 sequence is CARTTGICYEQYF. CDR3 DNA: TGTGCCAGGACAACGGGAATCTGCTACGAGCAGTACTTC.

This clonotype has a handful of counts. CDR3 protein: CSVEARGGLGTGELFF. CDR3 in DNA: TGCAGCGTTGAAGCGAGGGGCGGTCTTGGCACCGGGGAGCTGTTTTTT. This chain joins TRBV29-1 and TRBJ2-2; either TRBD1 or TRBD2 may fit D (5 bases each). Deletions cut 1 base from V and 4 bases from J, with 16 bases between. CDR3 length equals 16 residues. Germline V gives CDR1 SQVTM, CDR2 ANQGSEA.

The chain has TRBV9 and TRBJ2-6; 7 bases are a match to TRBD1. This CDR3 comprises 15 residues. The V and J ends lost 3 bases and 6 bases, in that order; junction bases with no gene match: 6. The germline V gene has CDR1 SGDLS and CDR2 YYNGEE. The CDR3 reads CASSATGALANVLTF. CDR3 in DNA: TGTGCCAGCAGCGCCACAGGGGCATTGGCCAACGTCCTGACTTTC.

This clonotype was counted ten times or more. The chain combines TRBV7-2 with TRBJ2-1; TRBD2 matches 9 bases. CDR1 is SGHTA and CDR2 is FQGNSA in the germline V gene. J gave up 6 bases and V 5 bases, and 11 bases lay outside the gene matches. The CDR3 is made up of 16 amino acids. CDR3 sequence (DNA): TGTGCCAGCAGCCTCCAGGGGGGAGCGGGAGGCAATGAGCAGTTCTTC. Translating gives CASSLQGGAGGNEQFF. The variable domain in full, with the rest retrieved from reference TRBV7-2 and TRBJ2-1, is GAGVSQSPSNKVTEKGKDVELRCDPISGHTALYWYRQSLGQGLEFLIYFQGNSAPDKSGLPSDRFSAERTGGSVSTLTIQRTQQEDSAVYLCASSLQGGAGGNEQFFGPGTRLTVL.

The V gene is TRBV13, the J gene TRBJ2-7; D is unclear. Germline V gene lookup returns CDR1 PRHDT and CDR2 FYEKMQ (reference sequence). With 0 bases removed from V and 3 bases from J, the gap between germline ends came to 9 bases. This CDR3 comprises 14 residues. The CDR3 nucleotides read TGTGCCAGCAGCTTAGGCCCGAACAGCTACGAGCAGTACTTC. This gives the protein CASSLGPNSYEQYF.

CDR3 sequence (DNA): TGTGCCAGTAGTATCCGACCCAGCCGGGACAATGAGCAGTTCTTC. The encoded protein is CASSIRPSRDNEQFF. This chain links TRBV19 with TRBJ2-1; no reliable D call. The CDR3 loop spans 15 amino acids. V lost 3 bases and J 5 bases, leaving 14 bases between the germline ends. From germline, CDR1 is LNHDA and CDR2 SQIVND (reference sequence). Supplemented by reference TRBV19 and TRBJ2-1, the full variable domain reads DGGITQSPKYLFRKEGQNVTLSCEQNLNHDAMYWYRQDPGQGLRLIYYSQIVNDFQKGDIAEGYSVSREKKESFPLTVTSAQKNPTAFYLCASSIRPSRDNEQFFGPGTRLTVL.

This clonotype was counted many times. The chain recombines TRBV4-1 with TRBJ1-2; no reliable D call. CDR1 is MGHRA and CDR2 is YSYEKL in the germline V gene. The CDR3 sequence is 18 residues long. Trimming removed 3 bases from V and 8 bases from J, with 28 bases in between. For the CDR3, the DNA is TGCGCCAGCAGCCAGGTTGGAGGGAAGGGAGTGATACCTTCGGGCTACACCTTC. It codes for CASSQVGGKGVIPSGYTF.

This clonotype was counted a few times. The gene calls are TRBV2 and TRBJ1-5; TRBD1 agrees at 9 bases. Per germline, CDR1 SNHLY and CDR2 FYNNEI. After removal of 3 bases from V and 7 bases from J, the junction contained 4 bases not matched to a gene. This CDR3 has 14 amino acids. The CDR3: CASSEGQGEQPQHF. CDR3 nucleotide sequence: TGTGCCAGCAGTGAGGGACAGGGTGAGCAGCCCCAGCATTTT.

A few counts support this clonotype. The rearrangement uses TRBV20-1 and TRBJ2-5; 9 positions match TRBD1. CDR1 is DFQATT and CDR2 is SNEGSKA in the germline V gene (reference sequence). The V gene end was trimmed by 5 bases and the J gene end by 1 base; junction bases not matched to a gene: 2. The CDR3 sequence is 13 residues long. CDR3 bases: TGCAGTGCTCCGGACAGGGGCCAAGAGACCCAGTACTTC. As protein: CSAPDRGQETQYF.

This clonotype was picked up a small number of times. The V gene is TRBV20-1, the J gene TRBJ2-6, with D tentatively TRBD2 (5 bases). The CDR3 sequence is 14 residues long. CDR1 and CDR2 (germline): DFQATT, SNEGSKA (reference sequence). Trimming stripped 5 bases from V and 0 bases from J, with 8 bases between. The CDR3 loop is CSAAGDSGANVLTF. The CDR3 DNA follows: TGCAGTGCTGCGGGTGACTCTGGGGCCAACGTCCTGACTTTC.

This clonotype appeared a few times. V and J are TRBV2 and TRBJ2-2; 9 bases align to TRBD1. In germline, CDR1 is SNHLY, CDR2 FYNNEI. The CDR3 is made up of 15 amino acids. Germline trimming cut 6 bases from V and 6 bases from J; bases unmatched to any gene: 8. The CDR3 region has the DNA TGTGCCAGCAGGACGGACAGGGGCGTGCCCGGGGAGCTGTTTTTT. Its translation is CASRTDRGVPGELFF.

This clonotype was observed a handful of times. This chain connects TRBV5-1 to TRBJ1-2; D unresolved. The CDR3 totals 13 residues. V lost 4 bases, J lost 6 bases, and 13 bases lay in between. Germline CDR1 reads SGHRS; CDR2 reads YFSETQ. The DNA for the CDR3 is TGCGCCAGCAGCCTACATTACCGGAATGGCTACACCTTC. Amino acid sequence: CASSLHYRNGYTF.